This TCR beta chain originates from a study of blood T cell repertoires in COVID-19. About the study: The United States, Italy and Spain supplied acute and convalescent COVID-19 samples. PBMCs, B-cell-depleted T cells, or T cells were the source of the cDNA or gDNA that made up the material.

In the original analysis: Estimation of nucleated cell counts relied on the amplification of reference gene primers. Sequencing used immunoSEQ multiplex PCR; TCRdb keeps in-frame clones, though not all of them. That table supplies the V and J calls and clone size; D and trimming were determined from the DNA. The sample carries approximately 180,000 clones, around nine tenths recorded once. Germline CDR1 is SNHLY and CDR2 is FYNNEI. Germline trimming cut 8 bases from V and 4 bases from J; bases unmatched to any gene: 5. The CDR3 is 13 residues long. The receptor's source is a human donor in a cohort sampled during active COVID-19. The sample taken for sequencing was peripheral blood. The V call is TRBV2, the J call TRBJ2-1; 7 bases match TRBD2. This chain's CDR3 is CASGLAEYNEQFF. Here the CDR3 DNA reads TGTGCCAGCGGGCTAGCGGAATACAATGAGCAGTTCTTC.